The 27 T cell receptor beta chains reported below all come from one sample, sequenced in a study of T cells in Graves' hyperthyroidism and ophthalmopathy. TCR beta CDR3 region amplification was performed from RNA transcripts. HTBI primers were employed in a first-round RT-PCR of the TCR CDR3. TCRdb used MiXCR to reprocess the multiplex PCR reads, holding one entry per CDR3 protein. Of hundreds of thousands of distinct CDR3 sequences in the sample, roughly a third are singletons; the top ten hold roughly 30%. Sequencing used blood. Every receptor here comes from a woman aged 40 to 55 with Graves' hyperthyroidism.

This clonotype was picked up many times. The chain has TRBV7-2 and TRBJ1-3; 8 nucleotides line up with TRBD1. V was clipped by 1 base and J by 3 bases; unmatched bases: 5. This CDR3 spans 16 amino acids. Germline lookup yields CDR1 SGHTA and CDR2 FQGNSA. The CDR3 DNA is TGTGCCAGCAGCTTAGTGGCAGGGGGCCTTGGAAACACCATATATTTT. This codes for CASSLVAGGLGNTIYF.

As regards this clonotype: Mismatch with germline at one junction end may stem from a read error. This chain connects TRBV11-2 to TRBJ1-1; unclear D gene. CDR3 length equals 13 residues. The germline V gene encodes CDR1 SGHAT and CDR2 FQNNGV. The CDR3 sequence is CSSSLERRTEAFF. The CDR3 DNA follows: TGTTCCAGCAGCTTAGAGAGGCGCACTGAAGCTTTCTTT.

This clonotype appeared many times. V usage is TRBV2 and J usage is TRBJ1-5; no firm D call. This CDR3 has 13 amino acids. Germline CDR1 and CDR2: SNHLY and FYNNEI. V was pared by 7 bases and J by 6 bases, with 13 bases between. The CDR3 loop is CASTLDEGQPQHF. In DNA form, the CDR3 reads TGTGCCAGCACCCTAGATGAAGGTCAGCCCCAGCATTTT.

About this clonotype itself: The germline gene is not matched at one end of the junction; a read error may be the cause. The chain links TRBV7-2 to TRBJ1-6, with no clear D. Germline loops: CDR1 SGHTA, CDR2 FQGNSA. CDR3 length: 14 residues. The CDR3 is CASSLESYNSPLHF. The CDR3 DNA follows: TGTGCCAGCAGTTTAGAGTCCTATAATTCACCCCTCCACTTT.

This clonotype was seen ten or more times. The V gene is TRBV14, the J gene TRBJ1-5; no definite D call. V lost 3 bases and J lost 4, with 7 bases in between. The V gene's germline CDR1 is SGHDN and CDR2 FVKESK. This CDR3 is 13 amino acids long. For the CDR3, the DNA is TGTGCCAGCAGCCAGGCTATAAATCAGCCCCAGCATTTT. This codes for CASSQAINQPQHF.

This clonotype has ten or more counts. The J gene is TRBJ2-7, the V gene TRBV29-1, with 8 bases lining up with TRBD2. CDR3 length equals 14 residues. Per the germline V gene, CDR1 is SQVTM and CDR2 is ANQGSEA. With 0 bases clipped from V and 3 bases from J, the junction kept 4 bases outside the gene matches. The CDR3 coding sequence is TGCAGCGTTGAAGAGGCCGGGAGGGACTACGAGCAGTACTTC. This gives the protein CSVEEAGRDYEQYF.

This clonotype has just a few counts. This chain uses TRBV19 with TRBJ2-7, with 14 positions matching TRBD2. The germline V gene encodes CDR1 LNHDA and CDR2 SQIVND (reference sequence). V dropped 6 bases and J dropped 3; count of bases not matched to a gene: 7. This CDR3 contains 16 residues. The CDR3 DNA sequence: TGTGCCAGTAGGCGACTAGCGGGGGGGTCCGTCTACGAGCAGTACTTC. Protein sequence: CASRRLAGGSVYEQYF.

This clonotype has only a few counts. The CDR3 nucleotides read TGTGCCATCAGTGGTGCTCGAGGGGGAAATCACGGGGAGCTGTTTTTT. Protein sequence: CAISGARGGNHGELFF. This chain connects TRBV10-3 to TRBJ2-2, with TRBD1 as a possible D gene (6 bases). V was pared by 4 bases and J by 7 bases, with 19 bases between. CDR1 and CDR2 from the germline V gene are ENHRY and SYGVKD. The CDR3 totals 16 residues.

This chain links TRBV19 with TRBJ2-7; D is unclear. In germline, CDR1 is LNHDA, CDR2 SQIVND (reference sequence). The CDR3 has 11 amino acids. V was trimmed by 3 bases and J by 8 bases, leaving 8 bases between them. The CDR3 DNA is TGTGCCAGTAGTATCAGTGATAAGCAGTACTTC. It is translated as CASSISDKQYF.

The chain links TRBV10-3 to TRBJ2-2, with D uncertain. The V end lost 10 bases, the J end lost 3 bases, and 36 bases lay between the germline ends. Per germline, CDR1 ENHRY and CDR2 SYGVKD. The CDR3 has 21 residues. DNA of the CDR3: TGTGCCAGCAGACCACCTAAACAAGAGCGAGATAGTGTGTTTGACACCGGGGAGCTGTTTTTT. It translates to CASRPPKQERDSVFDTGELFF.

This clonotype is a singleton in its sample. One end of the junction does not line up with germline, which may come from a read error. This chain links TRBV6-1 with TRBJ1-5; possibly TRBD1 for D (6 bases). Germline V gene lookup returns CDR1 MNHNS and CDR2 SASEGT. The CDR3 covers 15 residues. The CDR3 protein is CASSQAGQFNQPQHF. CDR3 DNA: TGCGCCAGCAGCCAGGCTGGACAGTTCAATCAGCCCCAGCATTTT.

This clonotype was detected ten times or more. Relative to the germline gene, one junction end is altered; a read error may explain this. V is TRBV5-1 and J is TRBJ1-3; D gene unclear. The CDR3 totals 12 residues. CDR1 is SGHRS, CDR2 YFSETQ, per germline. The CDR3 sequence is CASSLAGNTIYF. CDR3 nucleotides: TGTGCCAGCAGCTTGGCAGGAAACACCATATATTTT.

This clonotype was recorded many times. Since a much larger clone is just one base distant, this may be a read error. This rearrangement joins TRBV13 to TRBJ1-2; D unclear. The CDR3 loop spans 13 amino acids. Germline V lookup: CDR1 PRHDT, CDR2 FYEKMQ (reference sequence). Trimming took 1 base from V and 4 from J, leaving 7 bases between them. Here the CDR3 reads CASSLERIYGYTF. The CDR3 nucleotides are TGTGCCAGCAGCTTAGAACGGATCTATGGCTACACCTTC.

The V and J genes are TRBV7-2 and TRBJ1-5; TRBD1 matches 8 bases. The CDR3 has 15 residues. Germline V lookup: CDR1 SGHTA, CDR2 FQGNSA. With V trimmed by 5 bases and J by 3 bases, 6 bases remained unmatched. CDR3 sequence reads: CASSQTGGNNQPQHF. Written as DNA, the CDR3 is TGTGCCAGCAGCCAAACAGGGGGGAACAATCAGCCCCAGCATTTT.

This clonotype was seen once. The chain joins TRBV6-5 to TRBJ1-4; D is ambiguous. CDR1 is MNHEY and CDR2 is SVGAGI in the germline V gene. There are 15 residues in the CDR3. V lost 9 bases and J 4 bases, leaving 18 bases between the germline ends. CDR3 in DNA: TGTGCCAGTGGGAGAGACGGTCCTATTAATGAAAAACTGTTTTTT. This encodes CASGRDGPINEKLFF.

The rearrangement uses TRBV20-1 and TRBJ2-4, with 8 bases identical to TRBD1. CDR1 and CDR2 from the germline V gene are DFQATT and SNEGSKA (reference sequence). This CDR3 contains 14 residues. With 6 bases clipped from V and 7 bases from J, the junction kept 11 bases outside the gene matches. In DNA, the CDR3 is TGCAGTGCCCTTGGTGGACAGGGATCGAACATTCAGTACTTC. Protein: CSALGGQGSNIQYF.

This CDR3 is CATSDSGTSASNTGELFF. Here the CDR3 DNA reads TGTGCCACCAGTGATTCCGGGACTAGCGCATCGAACACCGGGGAGCTGTTTTTT. This chain joins TRBV24-1 and TRBJ2-2; 10 positions match TRBD2. Germline CDR1 and CDR2: KGHDR and SFDVKD. Germline trimming cut 2 bases from V and 0 bases from J; bases unmatched to any gene: 5. The CDR3 is 18 amino acids.

This clonotype was picked up many times. CDR3 coding DNA: TGCAGTGCTAGATCTGTGCCCGGCTTCTATAATTCACCCCTCCACTTT. Translation gives CSARSVPGFYNSPLHF. The J gene is TRBJ1-6, the V gene TRBV20-1; no firm D call. This CDR3 comprises 16 residues. The germline V gene has CDR1 DFQATT and CDR2 SNEGSKA (reference sequence). The germline V and J ends were trimmed by 2 bases and 3 bases, with 14 bases remaining between them.

The chain has TRBV24-1 and TRBJ2-2; a possible D gene is TRBD1 (5 bases). From germline, CDR1 is KGHDR and CDR2 SFDVKD. Trimming cost V 4 bases and J 0 bases, with 8 bases left between them. The CDR3 spans 15 residues. This CDR3 is CATSETATNTGELFF. The CDR3 DNA reads TGTGCCACCAGTGAGACAGCCACGAACACCGGGGAGCTGTTTTTT.

This clonotype was detected many times. The chain links TRBV19 to TRBJ2-7; 7 nucleotides match TRBD1. Germline V lookup: CDR1 LNHDA, CDR2 SQIVND (reference sequence). The CDR3 sequence is 14 residues long. After removal of 5 bases from V and 2 bases from J, the junction contained 6 bases not matched to a gene. The CDR3 DNA is TGTGCCAGTAGTCTATTGGACAGGCCCTACGAGCAGTACTTC. Translating it yields CASSLLDRPYEQYF.

With respect to this clonotype: An end of the junction does not agree with germline; a read error may underlie this. Here the CDR3 reads CASSTPPGQGLYGCTF. The CDR3 DNA sequence: TGTGCCAGTAGTACACCCCCCGGACAGGGGCTCTATGGCTGCACCTTC. The J gene is TRBJ1-2, the V gene TRBV19, with 9 nucleotides matching TRBD1. The length of the CDR3 is 16 residues. Germline CDR1 reads LNHDA; CDR2 reads SQIVND (reference sequence). Filled out from reference TRBV19 and TRBJ1-2, the complete variable domain reads DGGITQSPKYLFRKEGQNVTLSCEQNLNHDAMYWYRQDPGQGLRLIYYSQIVNDFQKGDIAEGYSVSREKKESFPLTVTSAQKNPTAFYLCASSTPPGQGLYGCTFGSGTRLTVV.

A note on this clonotype: The junction departs from the called germline gene at one end, perhaps through a read error. The genes are TRBV11-2 and TRBJ2-7; D remains unclear. The CDR3 totals 14 residues. CDR1 SGHAT and CDR2 FQNNGV come from the germline V gene. CDR3 sequence: CASSLGGGSYDQYF. CDR3 DNA sequence: TGTGCCAGCAGCTTAGGCGGCGGCTCCTACGACCAGTACTTC.

This clonotype was seen only a few times. This may arise from a read error, as a much more abundant clone is one base away. The chain carries TRBV7-2 and TRBJ2-7; D gene unclear. V was trimmed by 4 bases and J by 2 bases, leaving 12 bases between them. Germline V gene data show CDR1 as SGHTA and CDR2 as FQGNSA. The CDR3 sequence is 14 residues long. DNA for the CDR3: TGTGCCAGCAGCTCCGCGGACGGACCCTACGAGCAGTACTTC. Protein sequence: CASSSADGPYEQYF.

The chain joins TRBV20-1 to TRBJ2-5, with TRBD2 identical over 11 bases. CDR1 DFQATT and CDR2 SNEGSKA come from the germline V gene (reference sequence). The CDR3 contains 16 residues. V lost 4 bases and J lost 5; bases outside the gene matches: 12. The CDR3: CSAMGLAGGGYETQYF. Written as DNA, the CDR3 is TGCAGTGCTATGGGGCTAGCGGGGGGTGGGTATGAGACCCAGTACTTC.

This clonotype was found many times. The chain couples TRBV14 to TRBJ1-4, with D hard to call. Germline loops: CDR1 SGHDN, CDR2 FVKESK. The CDR3 loop spans 14 amino acids. Between the trimmed V and J ends, which lost 1 base and 11 bases, there was a span of 14 bases. The CDR3 here is CASSQATGVRKLFF. DNA for the CDR3: TGTGCCAGCAGCCAAGCTACGGGCGTCCGGAAACTGTTTTTT.

There are many counts of this clonotype. The chain employs TRBV6-8 and TRBJ1-5; 7 positions match TRBD1. The V gene's germline CDR1 is MNHGY and CDR2 SAAAGT. V was pared by 6 bases and J by 5 bases, with 13 bases of the junction left unmatched. CDR3 size: 16 residues. CDR3 DNA sequence: TGTGCCAGCAGCCATCCCAGGGACAGTCATCATCAGCCCCAGCATTTT. It encodes CASSHPRDSHHQPQHF.

This chain uses TRBV5-6 with TRBJ2-6; the D gene is possibly TRBD1 (5 bases). This CDR3 contains 17 residues. Germline-derived CDR1 and CDR2 are SGHDT and YYEEEE. The V gene lost 0 bases and the J gene lost 0 bases, with 10 bases spanning the gap. The CDR3 sequence: CASSLAAGLSGANVLTF. Here the CDR3 DNA reads TGTGCCAGCAGCTTGGCCGCAGGGCTCTCTGGGGCCAACGTCCTGACTTTC.